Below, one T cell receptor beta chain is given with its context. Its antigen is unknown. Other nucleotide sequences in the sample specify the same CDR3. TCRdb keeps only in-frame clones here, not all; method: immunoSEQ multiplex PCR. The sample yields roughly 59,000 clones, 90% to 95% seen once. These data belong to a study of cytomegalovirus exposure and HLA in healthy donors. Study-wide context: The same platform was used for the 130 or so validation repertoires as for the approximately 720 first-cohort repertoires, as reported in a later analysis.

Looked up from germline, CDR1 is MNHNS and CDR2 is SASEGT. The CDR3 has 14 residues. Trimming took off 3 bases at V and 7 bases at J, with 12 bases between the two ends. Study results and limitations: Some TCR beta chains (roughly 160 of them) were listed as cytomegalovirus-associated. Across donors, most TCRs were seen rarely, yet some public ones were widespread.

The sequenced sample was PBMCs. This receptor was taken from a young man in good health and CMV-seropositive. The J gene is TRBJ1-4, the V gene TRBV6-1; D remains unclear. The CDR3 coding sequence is TGTGCCAGCAGTGACGGCCCCGGAGGTGAAAAACTGTTTTTT. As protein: CASSDGPGGEKLFF.